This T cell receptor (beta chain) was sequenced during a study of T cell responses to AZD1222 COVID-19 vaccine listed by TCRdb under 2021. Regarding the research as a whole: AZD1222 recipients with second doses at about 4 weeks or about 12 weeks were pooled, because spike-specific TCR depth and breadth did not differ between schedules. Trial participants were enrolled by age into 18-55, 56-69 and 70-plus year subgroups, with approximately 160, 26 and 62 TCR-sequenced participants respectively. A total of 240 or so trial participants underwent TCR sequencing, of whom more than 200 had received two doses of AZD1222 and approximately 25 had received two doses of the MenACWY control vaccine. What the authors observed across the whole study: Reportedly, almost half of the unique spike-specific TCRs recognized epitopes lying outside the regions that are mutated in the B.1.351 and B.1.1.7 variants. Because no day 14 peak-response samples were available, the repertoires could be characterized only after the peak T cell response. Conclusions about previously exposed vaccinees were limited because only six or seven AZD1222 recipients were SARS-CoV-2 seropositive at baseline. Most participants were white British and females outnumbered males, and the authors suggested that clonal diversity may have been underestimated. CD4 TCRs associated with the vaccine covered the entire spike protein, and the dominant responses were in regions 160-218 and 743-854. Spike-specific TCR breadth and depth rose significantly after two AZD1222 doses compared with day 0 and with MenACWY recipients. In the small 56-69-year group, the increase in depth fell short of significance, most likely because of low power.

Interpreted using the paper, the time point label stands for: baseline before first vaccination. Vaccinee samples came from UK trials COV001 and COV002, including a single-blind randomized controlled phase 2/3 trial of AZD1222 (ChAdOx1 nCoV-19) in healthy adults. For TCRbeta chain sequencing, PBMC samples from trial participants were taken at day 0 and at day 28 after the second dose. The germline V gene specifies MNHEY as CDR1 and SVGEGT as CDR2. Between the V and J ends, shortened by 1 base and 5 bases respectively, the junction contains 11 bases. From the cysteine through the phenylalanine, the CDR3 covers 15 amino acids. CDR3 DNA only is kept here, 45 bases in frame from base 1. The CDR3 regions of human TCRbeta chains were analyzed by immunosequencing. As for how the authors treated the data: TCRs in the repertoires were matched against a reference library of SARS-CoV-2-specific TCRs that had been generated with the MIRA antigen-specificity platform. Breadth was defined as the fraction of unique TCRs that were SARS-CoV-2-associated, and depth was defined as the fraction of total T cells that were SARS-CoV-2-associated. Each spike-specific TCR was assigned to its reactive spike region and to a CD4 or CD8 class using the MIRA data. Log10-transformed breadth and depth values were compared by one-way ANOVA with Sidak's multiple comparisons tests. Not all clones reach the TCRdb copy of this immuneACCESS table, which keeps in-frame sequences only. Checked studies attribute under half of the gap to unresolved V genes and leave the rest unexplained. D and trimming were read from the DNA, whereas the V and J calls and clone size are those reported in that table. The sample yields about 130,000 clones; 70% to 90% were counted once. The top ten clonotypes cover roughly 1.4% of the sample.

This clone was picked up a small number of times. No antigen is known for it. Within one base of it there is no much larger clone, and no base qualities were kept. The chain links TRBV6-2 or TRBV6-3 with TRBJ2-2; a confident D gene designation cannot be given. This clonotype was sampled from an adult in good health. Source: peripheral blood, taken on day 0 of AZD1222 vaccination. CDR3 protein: CASSYWPGRTGELFF. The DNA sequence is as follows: TGTGCCAGCAGTTACTGGCCGGGTAGGACCGGGGAGCTGTTTTTT.